At least ten counts were recorded for the clone carrying this T cell receptor beta chain. Antigen specificity is unknown. These data come from a study of blood T cells in healthy people across ages. From germline, CDR1 is KGHDR and CDR2 SFDVKD. The CDR3 is 13 amino acids. Trimming stripped 10 bases from V and 8 bases from J, with 17 bases between. Overall study findings and caveats: As age increased, TCR beta diversity per million T cells fell in a roughly linear fashion. Both naive CD4+ cell counts and diversity were greater in long-lived donors than in aged donors.

A second 7 to 11 cycle PCR used barcoded and J-beta primers. A single record per CDR3 protein comes from TCRdb applying MiXCR to the 5' RACE reads. The repertoire holds 1,500,000 or so distinct CDR3 sequences, with roughly 43% as singletons. The clonotype comes from a woman younger than 35 in good health. This rearrangement joins TRBV24-1 to TRBJ2-1, with D possibly TRBD2 on 6 matching bases. Material for sequencing was blood. CDR3 nucleotide sequence: TGTGCCACTTCGGGACGCCCGGGGGATGAGCAGTTCTTC. Amino acid sequence: CATSGRPGDEQFF.